This TCR beta chain was sequenced during a study of blood T cells in healthy people across ages. Across the whole study: There was about one barcoded beta molecule captured by template switching per two T cells.

The study's findings and limits: Without sorted subsets, naive and antigen-experienced compartments could not be conclusively compared.

Combining a sample-barcoded 5' primer with a J-beta primer mix, a second PCR ran for 7 to 11 cycles. From the 5' RACE reads, TCRdb called clonotypes with MiXCR, one entry per CDR3 protein. This table holds 780,000 or so distinct CDR3 sequences, 45% to 70% found once. PBMCs, at least 7 million per sample, were isolated. Trimming took off 7 bases at V and 10 bases at J, with 14 bases between the two ends. This CDR3 has 12 amino acids. CDR1 and CDR2 (germline): MNHNS, SASEGT. Notes on this clonotype: Its antigen is not known.

The chain is built from TRBV6-1 and TRBJ2-1, with D unresolved. Sequenced material: blood. The source is a man aged 35 to 55 in good health. The CDR3 reads CASMLVGYEQFF. CDR3 nucleotide sequence: TGTGCCAGCATGCTGGTGGGGTACGAGCAGTTCTTC.